The clone carrying this T cell receptor (beta chain) was seen ten or more times. The antigen remains undetermined. These data are taken from a study of CD8 T cells in ankylosing spondylitis. Notes on the study in general: Some of the motif variants had earlier been found in reactive arthritis patients' fluid and blood. Apparently characteristic of ankylosing spondylitis blood was a TCR beta motif (roughly eight highly homologous variants).

TCRdb recomputed calls from the 5' RACE reads with MiXCR, one row per CDR3 protein. The table includes 250,000 to 300,000 distinct CDR3 sequences, 18% detected once. This CDR3 spans 13 amino acids. In germline, CDR1 is SQVTM, CDR2 ANQGSEA. The ends were cut back, 2 bases at V and 1 base at J, with 9 bases in the middle. Source material: blood, either unsorted or a sorted T cell fraction (not recorded which). The origin of this receptor is a male donor with ankylosing spondylitis or in good health (not recorded which). The rearrangement links TRBV29-1 to TRBJ2-7; perhaps TRBD1 as D (6 bases). CDR3 DNA sequence: TGCAGCGTTGAACTACAGGGTTCCTACGAGCAGTACTTC. The encoded protein is CSVELQGSYEQYF.